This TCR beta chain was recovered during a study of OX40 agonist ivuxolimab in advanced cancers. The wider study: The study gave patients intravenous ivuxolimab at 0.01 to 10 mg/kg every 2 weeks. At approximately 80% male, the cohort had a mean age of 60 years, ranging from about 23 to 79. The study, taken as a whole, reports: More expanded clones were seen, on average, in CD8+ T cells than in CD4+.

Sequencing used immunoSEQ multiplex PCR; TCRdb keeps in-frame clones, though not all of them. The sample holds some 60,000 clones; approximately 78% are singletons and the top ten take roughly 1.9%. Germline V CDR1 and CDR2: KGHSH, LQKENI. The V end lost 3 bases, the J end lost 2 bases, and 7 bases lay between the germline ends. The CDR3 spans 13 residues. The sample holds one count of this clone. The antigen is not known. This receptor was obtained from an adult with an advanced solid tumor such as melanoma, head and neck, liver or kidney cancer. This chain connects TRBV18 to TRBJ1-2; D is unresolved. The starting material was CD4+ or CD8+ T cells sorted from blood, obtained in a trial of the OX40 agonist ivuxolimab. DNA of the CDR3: TGTGCCAGCTCACCTCAGGAAAACTATGGCTACACCTTC. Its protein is CASSPQENYGYTF.